These 7 T cell receptor beta chains originate from one sample sequenced in a study of CD8 T cells in ankylosing spondylitis. TCRdb used MiXCR to reprocess the 5' RACE reads, holding one entry per CDR3 protein. This sample yields hundreds of thousands of distinct CDR3 sequences, of which over 9.5% are seen a single time; over 20% belongs to the top ten. Material for sequencing was blood, either unsorted or a sorted T cell fraction (not recorded which). These receptors all come from a male donor with ankylosing spondylitis or in good health (not recorded which).

V usage is TRBV5-1 and J usage is TRBJ2-3; 9 nucleotides match TRBD2. Germline CDR1 reads SGHRS; CDR2 reads YFSETQ. There are 14 residues in the CDR3. Germline trimming cut 5 bases from V and 5 bases from J; bases unmatched to any gene: 6. The CDR3 region is CASRRGGAIDTQYF. The CDR3 DNA is TGCGCCAGCAGGCGGGGGGGCGCGATAGATACGCAGTATTTT.

This clonotype appeared many times. V usage is TRBV15 and J usage is TRBJ2-7, with D perhaps TRBD1 (6 bases). Trimming pared 0 bases from V and 4 bases from J, leaving 7 bases between. Germline V gives CDR1 LNHNV, CDR2 YYDKDF (reference sequence). The CDR3 covers 13 residues. CDR3 sequence (DNA): TGTGCCACCAGCAGAGATCAGGGGTACGAGCAGTACTTC. Protein sequence: CATSRDQGYEQYF.

This clonotype occurred many times. This chain joins TRBV5-1 and TRBJ2-3, with a tentative D call TRBD2 (5 bases). The CDR3 runs to 15 residues. The germline gives CDR1 SGHRS, CDR2 YFSETQ. The germline V and J ends were trimmed by 4 bases and 1 base, with 13 bases remaining between them. CDR3 sequence: CASSPRDGGTDTQYF. The DNA for the CDR3 is TGCGCCAGCAGCCCGAGGGATGGTGGCACAGATACGCAGTATTTT.

In this sample, this clonotype turned up a few times. The chain has TRBV28 and TRBJ2-3; D may be TRBD1 (7 bases). Germline-derived CDR1 and CDR2 are MDHEN and SYDVKM. V was cut by 4 bases and J by 4 bases, with 18 bases left in between. The CDR3 runs 16 residues. The CDR3 loop reads CASSSRRDRFSDTQYF. CDR3 coding DNA: TGTGCCAGCAGTTCACGGCGGGACAGATTTTCAGATACGCAGTATTTT.

This clonotype was detected ten times or more. This chain joins TRBV28 and TRBJ1-1; 7 bases match TRBD1. The CDR3 totals 15 residues. CDR1 MDHEN and CDR2 SYDVKM come from the germline V gene. The V segment lost 8 bases and the J segment 3 bases; nucleotides outside the gene matches: 12. CDR3 bases: TGTGCCAGCCGCACAGGGGAAAAGGGTGACACTGAAGCTTTCTTT. Encoded protein: CASRTGEKGDTEAFF.

This clonotype has at least ten counts. The chain couples TRBV29-1 to TRBJ1-5; possibly TRBD1 for D (6 bases). The CDR3 has 13 amino acids. Germline loops: CDR1 SQVTM, CDR2 ANQGSEA. Trimming took 8 bases from V and 0 from J, leaving 11 bases between them. The CDR3, as DNA: TGCAGCACAGGACAGTCTAGCAATCAGCCCCAGCATTTT. Protein product: CSTGQSSNQPQHF.

This clonotype turned up a few times. The chain couples TRBV10-3 to TRBJ2-2; D is uncertain. The V gene's germline CDR1 is ENHRY and CDR2 SYGVKD. The CDR3 sequence is 11 residues long. Trimming shortened V by 10 bases and J by 5 bases, and 8 bases separated the two germline ends. The CDR3 here is CATHTTGELFF. The CDR3 nucleotides are TGTGCCACCCATACGACCGGGGAGCTGTTTTTT.